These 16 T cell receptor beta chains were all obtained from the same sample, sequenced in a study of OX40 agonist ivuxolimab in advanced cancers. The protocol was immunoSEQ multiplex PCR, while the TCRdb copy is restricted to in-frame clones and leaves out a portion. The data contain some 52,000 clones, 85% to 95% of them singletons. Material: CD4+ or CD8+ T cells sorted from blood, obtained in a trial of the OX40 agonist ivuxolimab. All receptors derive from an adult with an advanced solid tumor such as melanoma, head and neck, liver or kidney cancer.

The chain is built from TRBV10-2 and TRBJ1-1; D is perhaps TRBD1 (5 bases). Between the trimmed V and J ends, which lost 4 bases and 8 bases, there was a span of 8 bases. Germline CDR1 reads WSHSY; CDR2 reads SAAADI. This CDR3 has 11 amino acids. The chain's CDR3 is CASSAGQEAFF. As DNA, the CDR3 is TGCGCCAGCAGTGCGGGGCAGGAAGCTTTCTTT.

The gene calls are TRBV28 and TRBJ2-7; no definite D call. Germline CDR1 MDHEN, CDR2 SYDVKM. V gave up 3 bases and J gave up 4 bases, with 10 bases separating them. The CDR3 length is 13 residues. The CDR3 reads CASSLSLGYEQYF. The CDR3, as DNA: TGTGCCAGCAGTTTGTCTTTGGGGTACGAGCAGTACTTC.

The CDR3 protein is CASSSTSGSFHEQYF. The CDR3 DNA sequence: TGTGCCAGCAGCTCGACTAGCGGGTCTTTCCACGAGCAGTACTTC. The genes are TRBV7-9 and TRBJ2-7, with 10 bases lining up with TRBD2. The CDR3 spans 15 residues. In germline, CDR1 is SEHNR, CDR2 FQNEAQ (reference sequence). The V gene end was trimmed by 4 bases and the J gene end by 5 bases; junction bases not matched to a gene: 8.

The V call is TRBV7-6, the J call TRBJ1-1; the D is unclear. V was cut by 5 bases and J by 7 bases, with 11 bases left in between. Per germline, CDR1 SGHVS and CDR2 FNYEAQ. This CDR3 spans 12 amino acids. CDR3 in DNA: TGTGCCAGCAGCCTGAGTTACGGTGAAGCTTTCTTT. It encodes CASSLSYGEAFF.

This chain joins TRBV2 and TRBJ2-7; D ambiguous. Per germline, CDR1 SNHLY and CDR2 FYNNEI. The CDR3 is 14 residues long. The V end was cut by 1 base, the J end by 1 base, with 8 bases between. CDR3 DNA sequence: TGTGCCAGCAGTGAAGAGGCGTATTCCTACGAGCAGTACTTC. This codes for CASSEEAYSYEQYF. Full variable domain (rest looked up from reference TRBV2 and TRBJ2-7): EPEVTQTPSHQVTQMGQEVILRCVPISNHLYFYWYRQILGQKVEFLVSFYNNEISEKSEIFDDQFSVERPDGSNFTLKIRSTKLEDSAMYFCASSEEAYSYEQYFGPGTRLTVT.

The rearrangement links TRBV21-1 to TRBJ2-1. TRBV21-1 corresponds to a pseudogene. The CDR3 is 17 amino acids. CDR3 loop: CASSKGPYGVGLNEQFF. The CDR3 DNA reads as TGTGCCAGCAGCAAAGGGCCTTACGGAGTTGGGCTCAATGAGCAGTTCTTC.

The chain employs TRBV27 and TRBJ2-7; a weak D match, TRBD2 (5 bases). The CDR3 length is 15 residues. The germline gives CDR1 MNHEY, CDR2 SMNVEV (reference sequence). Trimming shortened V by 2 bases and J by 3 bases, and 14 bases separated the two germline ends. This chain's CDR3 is CASSLKGLWSYEQYF. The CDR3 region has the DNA TGTGCCAGCAGTTTAAAAGGACTGTGGAGCTACGAGCAGTACTTC.

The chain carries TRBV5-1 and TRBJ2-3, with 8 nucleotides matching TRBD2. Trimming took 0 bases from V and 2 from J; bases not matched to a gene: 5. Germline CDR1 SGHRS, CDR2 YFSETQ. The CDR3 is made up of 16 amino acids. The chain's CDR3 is CASSLASGGLTDTQYF. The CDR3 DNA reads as TGCGCCAGCAGCTTGGCGAGCGGGGGCCTCACAGATACGCAGTATTTT.

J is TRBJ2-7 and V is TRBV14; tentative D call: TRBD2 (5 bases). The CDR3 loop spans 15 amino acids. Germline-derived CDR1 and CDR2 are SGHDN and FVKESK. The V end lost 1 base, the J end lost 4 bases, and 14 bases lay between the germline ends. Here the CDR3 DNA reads TGTGCCAGCAGCCAAGCGGGGTCATCGTATTACGAGCAGTACTTC. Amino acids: CASSQAGSSYYEQYF.

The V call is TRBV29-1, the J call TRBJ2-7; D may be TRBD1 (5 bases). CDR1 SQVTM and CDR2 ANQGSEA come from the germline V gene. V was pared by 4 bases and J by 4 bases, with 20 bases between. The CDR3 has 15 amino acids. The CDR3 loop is CSVVSRQSLPYEQYF. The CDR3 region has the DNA TGCAGCGTTGTAAGTCGACAGAGCTTGCCGTACGAGCAGTACTTC.

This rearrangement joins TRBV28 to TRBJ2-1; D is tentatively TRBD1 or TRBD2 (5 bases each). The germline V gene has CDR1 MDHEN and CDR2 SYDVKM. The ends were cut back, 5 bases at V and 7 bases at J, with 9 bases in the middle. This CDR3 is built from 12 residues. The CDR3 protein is CASSRGVNEQFF. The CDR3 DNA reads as TGTGCCAGCAGTCGAGGGGTTAATGAGCAGTTCTTC. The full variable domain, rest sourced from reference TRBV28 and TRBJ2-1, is DVKVTQSSRYLVKRTGEKVFLECVQDMDHENMFWYRQDPGLGLRLIYFSYDVKMKEKGDIPEGYSVSREKKERFSLILESASTNQTSMYLCASSRGVNEQFFGPGTRLTVL.

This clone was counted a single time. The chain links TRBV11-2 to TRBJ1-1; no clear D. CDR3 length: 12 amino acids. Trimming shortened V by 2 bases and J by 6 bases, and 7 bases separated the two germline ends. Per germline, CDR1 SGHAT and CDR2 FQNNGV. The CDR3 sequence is CASSLRAPEAFF. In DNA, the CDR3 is TGTGCCAGCAGCTTAAGGGCCCCTGAAGCTTTCTTT.

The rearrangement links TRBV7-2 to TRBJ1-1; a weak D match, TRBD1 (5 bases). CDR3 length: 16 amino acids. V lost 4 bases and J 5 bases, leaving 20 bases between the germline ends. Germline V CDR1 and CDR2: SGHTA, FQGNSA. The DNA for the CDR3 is TGTGCCAGCAGCTCCCTCGGGTCGGTGGGGGGTACTGAAGCTTTCTTT. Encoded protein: CASSSLGSVGGTEAFF.

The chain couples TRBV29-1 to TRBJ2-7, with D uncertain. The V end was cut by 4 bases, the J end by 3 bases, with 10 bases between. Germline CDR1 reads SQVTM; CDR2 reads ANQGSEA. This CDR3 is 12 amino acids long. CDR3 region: CSVGKGFYEQYF. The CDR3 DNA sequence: TGCAGCGTTGGGAAGGGCTTCTACGAGCAGTACTTC.

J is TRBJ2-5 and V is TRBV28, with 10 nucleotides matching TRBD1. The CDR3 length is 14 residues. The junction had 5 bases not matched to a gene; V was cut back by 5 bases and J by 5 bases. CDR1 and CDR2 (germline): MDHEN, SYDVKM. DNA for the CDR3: TGTGCCAGCAGTCCCGGGACAGGGGTCGAGACCCAGTACTTC. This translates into CASSPGTGVETQYF.

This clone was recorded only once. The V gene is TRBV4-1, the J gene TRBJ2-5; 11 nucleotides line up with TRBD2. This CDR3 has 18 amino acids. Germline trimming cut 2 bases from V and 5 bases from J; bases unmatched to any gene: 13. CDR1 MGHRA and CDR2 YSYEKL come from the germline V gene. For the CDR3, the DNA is TGCGCCAGCAGCCAACCCCCGGGGCAGTTAGCGGGAGGGGAGACCCAGTACTTC. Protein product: CASSQPPGQLAGGETQYF.